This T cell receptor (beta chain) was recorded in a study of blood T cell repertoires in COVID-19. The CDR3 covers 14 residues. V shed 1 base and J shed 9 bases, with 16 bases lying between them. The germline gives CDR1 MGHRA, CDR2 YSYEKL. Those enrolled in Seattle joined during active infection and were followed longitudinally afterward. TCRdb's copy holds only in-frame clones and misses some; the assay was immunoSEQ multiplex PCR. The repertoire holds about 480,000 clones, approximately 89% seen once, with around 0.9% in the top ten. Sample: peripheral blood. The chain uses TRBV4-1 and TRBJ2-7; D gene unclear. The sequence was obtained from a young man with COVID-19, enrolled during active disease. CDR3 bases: TGCGCCAGCAGCCAAGGATGGCCGGGTGCATCGCAGTACTTC. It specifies CASSQGWPGASQYF.